This T cell receptor beta chain was recorded in a study of regulatory T cells in long-lasting Graves disease (dated by TCRdb to 2020 to 2022). Some background on the complete study: In the newly diagnosed Graves' disease group, patients had been taking antithyroid drugs for less than 3 months. This study used TCR sequencing and RNA sequencing of peripheral blood to compare persistent Graves' disease patients against newly diagnosed Graves' disease patients. The study was registered as a clinical trial and conducted in China. A total of some 35 samples underwent TCR sequencing, from about 13 patients with persistent Graves' disease and 20 patients with newly diagnosed Graves' disease.

The protocol used for the library was multiplex PCR. For sequencing, an Illumina HiSeq 4000 was employed. TCR beta libraries were built with iRepertoire HTBI primers and Arm-PCR amplification of CDR3 regions. PCR products were gel purified before sequencing. As for how the authors treated the data: Across samples, fewer than 70 TRBV and 14 TRBJ segments were identified and used for gene usage analysis of CDR3 amino acid clonotypes. Filtered high-quality paired reads were merged into contigs using COPE and FqMerger. BLAST was used to align contigs to IMGT TRBV, TRBD and TRBJ reference genes, and CDR3 was defined according to IMGT. Any clonotype with a frequency above 0.1% was classified as a highly expanded clone. Shannon entropy was used to measure repertoire diversity, and the Gini coefficient was used to measure V-J evenness. A clonotype was considered public if more than one individual shared it. TCRdb applied fastp at Q25 and MiXCR to the public reads, then kept only in-frame beta chains. Records with the same CDR3 protein are collapsed into one entry carrying the most frequent genes and DNA. V and J calls and clone size were set by TCRdb, not the authors. The sample table holds 350,000 to 400,000 distinct CDR3 sequences, of which around a sixth were seen once. Approximately 22% of the sample lies in the top ten.

Points the paper makes about the study in general: The authors noted that the small sample size was a limitation that may lower accuracy. Patients with persistent disease shared more public clonotypes (about 3,000) than newly diagnosed patients did (more than 900). Sequencing and analysis were limited to the TCR beta chain. Persistent disease showed preferential use of TRBV28, TRBJ1-2 and TRBJ2-5, whereas newly diagnosed disease favored TRBV20-1 and TRBJ2-1. The study examined only peripheral blood because the primary lesion, thyroid tissue, could not be accessed. Persistent Graves' disease patients showed lower TCR Shannon entropy and fewer highly expanded clones than newly diagnosed patients, suggesting clonal expansion.

This clonotype was observed many times. The antigen it binds to is not known. Qualities for individual bases were not recorded, and no much larger clone is one base off. The V end loses 5 bases and the J end loses 6 bases, and a stretch of 16 bases separates them. CDR1 and CDR2 were assigned from the germline V gene (reference sequence) as MNHEY and SMNVEV. CDR3 length: 14 amino acids, cysteine to phenylalanine. The DNA shown is the 42-base CDR3, in frame from base 1. Taken with the paper, the label for time point translates to: newly diagnosed GD, antithyroid drugs for less than 3 months. For both TCR sequencing and RNA sequencing, RNA was extracted from PBMCs using TRIzol. Graves' disease was diagnosed according to American Thyroid Association guidelines. Patients were recruited from an endocrinology department in Xi'an, China. Each patient gave roughly 8.4 milliliters of peripheral blood, collected in an EDTA anticoagulant tube. PBMCs were isolated by Ficoll Paque Plus density gradient separation without further T cell sorting. An Agilent 2100 Bioanalyzer and agarose gel were used to check RNA quality, and a NanoDrop 2000 was used to measure RNA concentration.

Specimen: peripheral blood mononuclear cells (PBMCs), collected at new diagnosis, from a patient treated with antithyroid drugs. This chain is built from TRBV27 and TRBJ1-1, and possibly TRBD1, on 5 matching bases. The origin of this receptor is a female donor with Graves disease. The DNA reads TGTGCCAGCAGTATCGGGGCCGTAGAGGCTGAAGCTTTCTTT. Translated, it reads CASSIGAVEAEAFF.